Sequencing of this T cell receptor beta chain was carried out in a study of T cell changes during pregnancy in multiple sclerosis (dated by TCRdb to the late 2010s). For context, the study as a whole: In women with multiple sclerosis, the researchers looked at how the T cell repertoire shifted as pregnancy progressed.

The germline V gene (reference sequence) gives CDR1 as MNHEY and CDR2 as SMNVEV. V lost 6 bases and J lost 2 bases; the stretch between them is 10 bases long. The cysteine opens and the phenylalanine closes a CDR3 of 13 amino acids. Here the CDR3 DNA is all that survives: 39 bases in frame from base 1. Libraries were built with the immunoSEQ multiplex PCR assay. TCRdb re-hosts the immuneACCESS table, in-frame sequences only. Its copies lack some clones; in the studies checked, an unresolved V gene accounts for under half of them, and the cause for the rest is not known. In all, the sample holds 52,000 or so clones, and around nine tenths of those were seen once. Clones ranked in the top ten supply 0.25% to 0.3% of the sample. Worth noting for this clone: Its antigen is still unknown. Per-base qualities were not stored, and no clone one base away is much larger.

This specimen consisted of CD4+ T cells from peripheral blood mononuclear cells, obtained in the second trimester of pregnancy. This chain joins TRBV27 to TRBJ1-2, with the D gene call left open. This TCR derives from a female donor with multiple sclerosis, enrolled in a pregnancy study. Here the CDR3 is given as CASSISPNYGYTF. The DNA sequence is given as TGTGCCAGCAGCATTAGCCCCAACTATGGCTACACCTTC.